This T cell receptor (beta chain) was sequenced during a study of T cell responses to AZD1222 COVID-19 vaccine. The V gene lost 2 bases and the J gene lost 1 base, with 12 bases spanning the gap. The germline CDR1 and CDR2 sequences are SGHDT and YYEEEE. The CDR3 loop spans 15 amino acids. The protocol was immunoSEQ multiplex PCR, while the TCRdb copy is restricted to in-frame clones and leaves out a portion. The sample contains some 130,000 clones, more than 85% of which appear only once. The receptor was isolated from an adult in good health. The sample was peripheral blood, taken on day 0 of AZD1222 vaccination. The chain joins TRBV5-6 to TRBJ1-1; D may be TRBD1 (6 bases). The CDR3 DNA sequence: TGTGCCAGCAGCTTCCTTTGGGGGGCGAACACTGAAGCTTTCTTT. Translated: CASSFLWGANTEAFF.